This TCR beta chain was sequenced in a study of human versus mouse CDR3 diversity and MHC coevolution. Sequencing used immunoSEQ multiplex PCR; TCRdb keeps in-frame clones, though not all of them. The sample consists of about 77,000 clones, around 93% of them appearing once. Concerning this clone: Its antigen is not known.

Regarding the study as a whole: On average, humans showed more CDR3 deletions and insertions than mice. Among all groups, most of the three human donors showed least clonal inequality.

V was shortened by 6 bases and J by 2 bases, with 8 bases between the two germline ends. Germline assignment: CDR1 MDHEN and CDR2 SYDVKM. The CDR3 sequence is 13 residues long. Naive CD4 T cells, CD45RO-negative and CD62L-positive, were flow-sorted from PBMCs. The source material was naive CD4+ T cells from blood. As to subset: CD45RO-negative CD62L-positive naive CD4 T cells. The source is a person between 25 and 69 years old in good health. The chain employs TRBV28 and TRBJ1-5; no definite D call. The CDR3 loop reads CASRKGGNQPQHF. CDR3 sequence (DNA): TGTGCCAGCAGGAAGGGAGGCAATCAGCCCCAGCATTTT.